This T cell receptor beta chain was recovered during a study of patients and donors after allogeneic stem cell transplantation. One entry per CDR3 protein, called by TCRdb with MiXCR from the RT-PCR reads. This table holds over 400,000 distinct CDR3 sequences, 15% to 20% found once. This CDR3 region has 14 residues. Germline-derived CDR1 and CDR2 are SGHNT and YYREEE (reference sequence). V gave up 4 bases and J gave up 6 bases, with 11 bases separating them. This clonotype originated in a human donor who was either an allogeneic HSCT recipient or a stem cell or donor lymphocyte infusion donor (not recorded which). It is not recorded whose cells these are; they may come from a transplant donor. The gene calls are TRBV5-4 and TRBJ1-6, with D tentatively TRBD1 (5 bases). Sequenced: blood, either unsorted or a sorted T cell fraction (not recorded which). In nucleotides, the CDR3 is TGTGCCAGCAGCCCGGGGGGGTCTAATTCACCCCTCCACTTT. Protein: CASSPGGSNSPLHF.